The entry below describes one T cell receptor (beta chain). The antigen it recognizes is unknown. Per-nucleotide qualities are absent, and no much larger clonotype sits a single base away. The germline V gene supplies CDR1 SGHVS and CDR2 FQNEAQ. Including the terminal cysteine and phenylalanine, the CDR3 comprises 15 residues. Kept here is only the CDR3 DNA, which spans 45 bases and is read in frame from base 1. The trim is 6 bases for V and 0 bases for J, with a gap of 11 bases between the germline ends. These data come from a study of cytomegalovirus exposure and HLA in healthy donors (dated by TCRdb to about 2017). Turning to the overall study: A later analysis indicated that the roughly 120 validation repertoires were generated on the platform also employed for the 670 or so repertoires of the first cohort. The study was designed to test whether signatures of past pathogen exposure could be identified by cataloging public T cell receptors. Along with the roughly 610-subject first cohort, a separate validation cohort of over a hundred different subjects was used. To predict cytomegalovirus infection status, the study brought together high-throughput TCR immunosequencing, statistical association of individual TCRs with disease status, and machine learning.

To prepare the library, the immunoSEQ multiplex PCR assay was applied. The authors processed their data as follows. To diagnose cytomegalovirus status from the catalog of TCR beta chain sequences, a statistical classification framework was built. TCRdb provides this immuneACCESS table in a form limited to in-frame rearrangements. Some clones are lacking; in checked studies, under half of them reflect an unresolved V gene, and why the rest are absent is not known. The D gene and trimming were derived from the DNA, and the V and J assignments and clone size from that table. Counted in this sample were 170,000 or so clones; about 80% of them appeared once. The ten largest clones capture 2.5% to 3% of the sample. General conclusions and limits of the study: The authors suggested that the approach could potentially be extended to other disease states and immunological phenotypes. Of the cluster scores, around 95% were above 0 in a later analysis, which found that TCRs clustered in the first cohort also tended to co-occur in the 120 validation repertoires. Most TCR sequences were observed very rarely across donors, whereas some public TCRs were present in many individuals. In vitro tests confirmed that a few of the cytomegalovirus-associated TCR beta chains recognize cytomegalovirus antigens. A total of roughly 160 TCR beta chains were listed by the study as associated with cytomegalovirus. Cytomegalovirus status was reported to be diagnosed by the classifier with high specificity and sensitivity in both the original and validation cohorts. A later analysis lacked HLA typing for the validation cohort, so it scored co-occurrence in that cohort across all 110 or so repertoires.

Donors formed part of the validation cohort, which comprised 120 subjects and was distinct from the first cohort of some 700 subjects. The V and J segments used are TRBV7-8 and TRBJ1-4; there is no confident call for the D gene. This TCR derives from a woman younger than 35 in good health and CMV-seropositive. Sequencing was done on a sample of PBMCs. The bases are TGTGCCAGCAGTTTAAGCACGGCAACTAATGAAAAACTGTTTTTT. Protein translation: CASSLSTATNEKLFF.